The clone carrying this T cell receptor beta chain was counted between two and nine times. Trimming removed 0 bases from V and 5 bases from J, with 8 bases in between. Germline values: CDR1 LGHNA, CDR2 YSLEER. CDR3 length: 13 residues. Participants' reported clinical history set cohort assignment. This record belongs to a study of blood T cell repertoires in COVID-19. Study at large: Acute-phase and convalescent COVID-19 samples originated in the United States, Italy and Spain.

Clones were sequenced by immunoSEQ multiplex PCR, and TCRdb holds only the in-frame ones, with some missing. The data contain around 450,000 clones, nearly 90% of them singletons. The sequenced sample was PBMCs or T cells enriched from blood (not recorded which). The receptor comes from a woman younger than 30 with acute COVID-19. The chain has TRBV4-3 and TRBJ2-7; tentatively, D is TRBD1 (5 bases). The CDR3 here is CASSQDRGHEQYF. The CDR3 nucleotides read TGCGCCAGCAGCCAAGATAGGGGCCACGAGCAGTACTTC.